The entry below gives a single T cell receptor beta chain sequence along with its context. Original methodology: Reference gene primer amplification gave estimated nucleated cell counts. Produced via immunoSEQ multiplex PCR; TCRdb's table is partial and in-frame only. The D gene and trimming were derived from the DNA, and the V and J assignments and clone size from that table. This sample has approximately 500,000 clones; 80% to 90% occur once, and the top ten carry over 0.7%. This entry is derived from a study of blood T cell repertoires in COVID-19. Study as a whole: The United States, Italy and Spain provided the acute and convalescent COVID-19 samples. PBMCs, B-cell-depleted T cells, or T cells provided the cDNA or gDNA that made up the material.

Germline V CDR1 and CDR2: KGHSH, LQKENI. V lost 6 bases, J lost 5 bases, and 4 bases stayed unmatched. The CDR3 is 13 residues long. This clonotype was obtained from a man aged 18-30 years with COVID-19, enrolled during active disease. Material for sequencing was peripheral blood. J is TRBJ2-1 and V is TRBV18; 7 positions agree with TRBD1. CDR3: CASSQGQDNEQFF. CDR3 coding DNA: TGTGCCAGCTCCCAAGGACAGGACAATGAGCAGTTCTTC.